The source of this TCR beta chain is a study of cytomegalovirus exposure and HLA in healthy donors. For the study at large: A previous analysis identified approximately 110 million unique TCR beta sequences derived from 180 million or so T cells. Findings and limits, study-wide: A later analysis reportedly found fewer N-insertions in an Asian-associated ancestry cluster than the roughly 670-donor mean. Later, TCR association rates were found to vary by HLA locus, highest for DRB1 and lowest for HLA-C. In a later analysis, V- and J-gene trimming of beta chains associated with a DCLRE1C missense variant, replicated independently.

60 Vbeta and 13 Jbeta primers were used in PCR. Clones were sequenced by immunoSEQ multiplex PCR, and TCRdb holds only the in-frame ones, with some missing. The sample table includes about 200,000 clones. A word on this clone: Its antigen is unknown.

The sample comprised PBMCs. The clonotype was recovered from a boy aged 10-17 years in good health and CMV-seronegative.

The CDR3 region has the DNA TGTGCCAGTAGTATTTCAAGAGGCGTTCAAAACACTGAAGCTTTCTTT. Its translation is CASSISRGVQNTEAFF. J is TRBJ1-1 and V is TRBV19; D is uncertain. The CDR3 is made up of 16 amino acids. Trimming shortened V by 3 bases and J by 2 bases, and 16 bases separated the two germline ends. The germline CDR1 and CDR2 sequences are LNHDA and SQIVND (reference sequence).